The 23 T cell receptor beta chains below come from one sample, sequenced in a study of OX40 agonist ivuxolimab in advanced cancers. This table comes from immunoSEQ multiplex PCR, and its TCRdb copy is limited to in-frame clones, with some not included. The table lists 50,000 to 80,000 clones, about 88% of them singletons. Source: CD4+ or CD8+ T cells sorted from blood, taken in a trial of the OX40 agonist ivuxolimab. These receptors all come from an adult with an advanced solid tumor such as melanoma, head and neck, liver or kidney cancer.

This chain joins TRBV18 and TRBJ2-1; D is undetermined. Germline values: CDR1 KGHSH, CDR2 LQKENI. V gave up 0 bases and J gave up 3 bases, with 9 bases separating them. This CDR3 has 15 residues. The CDR3: CASSPPGTFYNEQFF. The CDR3 nucleotides are TGTGCCAGCTCACCACCCGGCACTTTCTACAATGAGCAGTTCTTC.

The V and J genes are TRBV2 and TRBJ1-6; the D is unclear. In germline, CDR1 is SNHLY, CDR2 FYNNEI. V was pared by 6 bases and J by 10 bases, with 7 bases between. The CDR3 has 11 amino acids. CDR3 nucleotides: TGTGCCAGCAGCTACGACTCACCCCTCCACTTT. It yields the protein CASSYDSPLHF.

The J gene is TRBJ1-1, the V gene TRBV20-1; D unresolved. The CDR3 length is 10 residues. V was pared by 3 bases and J by 11 bases, with 10 bases between. In germline, CDR1 is DFQATT, CDR2 SNEGSKA (reference sequence). CDR3 coding DNA: TGCAGTGCTAGCTATAGTGGCGCTTTCTTT. This translates into CSASYSGAFF.

V gene TRBV15 combines with J gene TRBJ2-3; a weak D match, TRBD1 (6 bases). The CDR3 is made up of 14 amino acids. The V gene's germline CDR1 is LNHNV and CDR2 YYDKDF (reference sequence). The V and J ends lost 9 bases and 0 bases respectively, with 13 bases between them. CDR3 protein: CATKQGQSTDTQYF. The CDR3 region has the DNA TGTGCCACTAAACAGGGTCAGAGCACAGATACGCAGTATTTT.

V and J are TRBV19 and TRBJ2-1; D remains unclear. CDR3 length: 13 residues. V shed 6 bases and J shed 10 bases, with 16 bases lying between them. The germline gives CDR1 LNHDA, CDR2 SQIVND (reference sequence). CDR3 coding DNA: TGTGCCAGTAGAACCATAGGCGAGGACGAGCAGTTCTTC. Amino acids: CASRTIGEDEQFF.

For this clone: Because the CDR3's place on the DNA is in doubt, the DNA is left out and the CDR3 is given as listed by TCRdb. The CDR3 region is CASSSSGRNSYEQYF. The rearrangement links TRBV7-3 to TRBJ2-7. Germline assignment: CDR1 SGHTA and CDR2 FQGTGA. The CDR3 is 15 residues long, ends included.

There are a few counts of this clone. The V gene is TRBV7-2, the J gene TRBJ1-2; D unclear. This CDR3 region has 12 residues. The V end was cut by 3 bases, the J end by 4 bases, with 6 bases between. Germline values: CDR1 SGHTA, CDR2 FQGNSA. The CDR3 coding sequence is TGTGCCAGCAGCTTCAGAGGCTATGGCTACACCTTC. Amino acids: CASSFRGYGYTF.

The CDR3 spells CASSVAGISYEQYF. The CDR3 DNA is TGCGCCAGCAGTGTCGCGGGGATCTCCTACGAGCAGTACTTC. The genes are TRBV5-1 and TRBJ2-7; tentative D call: TRBD2 (6 bases). This CDR3 region has 14 residues. The V end was cut by 5 bases, the J end by 0 bases, with 12 bases between. Germline V gives CDR1 SGHRS, CDR2 YFSETQ.

This clone has only a few counts. The chain joins TRBV4-3 to TRBJ2-1, with a tentative D call TRBD1 (6 bases). Trimming removed 5 bases at V and 7 bases at J, with 12 bases between. The CDR3 spans 13 residues. The V gene's germline CDR1 is LGHNA and CDR2 YSLEER. The CDR3 is CASSTSTGNEQFF. The CDR3 DNA reads TGCGCCAGCAGCACGAGCACAGGGAATGAGCAGTTCTTC.

This chain joins TRBV7-3 and TRBJ2-3; D possibly corresponds to TRBD1 (6 bases). The V end lost 4 bases, the J end lost 2 bases, and 10 bases lay between the germline ends. The germline CDR1 and CDR2 sequences are SGHTA and FQGTGA. The CDR3 runs 14 residues. For the CDR3, the DNA is TGTGCCAGCAGCTCCGGACAGTCCACAGATACGCAGTATTTT. Protein product: CASSSGQSTDTQYF.

V gene TRBV5-1 combines with J gene TRBJ1-5, with D perhaps TRBD1 (5 bases). CDR1 is SGHRS and CDR2 is YFSETQ in the germline V gene. The CDR3 covers 14 residues. The V end was cut by 0 bases, the J end by 6 bases, with 10 bases between. The CDR3 reads CASSLAGDGQPQHF. The CDR3 bases are TGCGCCAGCAGCTTGGCTGGGGACGGTCAGCCCCAGCATTTT.

This sequence joins TRBV30 and TRBJ1-6, with D perhaps TRBD1 (5 bases). From germline, CDR1 is GTSNPN and CDR2 SVGIG (reference sequence). The V gene lost 0 bases and the J gene lost 9 bases, with 9 bases spanning the gap. The CDR3 sequence is 13 residues long. CDR3 loop: CAWSVPQGSPLHF. The CDR3 coding sequence is TGTGCCTGGAGTGTACCCCAGGGTTCACCCCTCCACTTT.

This clone was observed a handful of times. This chain connects TRBV7-9 to TRBJ2-3; D may match TRBD1 or TRBD2 (5 bases each). The V end was cut by 5 bases, the J end by 2 bases, with 14 bases between. Per the germline V gene, CDR1 is SEHNR and CDR2 is FQNEAQ (reference sequence). CDR3 length equals 15 residues. The DNA of the CDR3 is TGTGCCAGCAGCCCGGGACGTAAATCCACAGATACGCAGTATTTT. This gives the protein CASSPGRKSTDTQYF.

V is TRBV28 and J is TRBJ1-1, with a tentative D call TRBD1 (5 bases). V lost 4 bases to trimming and J lost 4 bases, with 13 bases between them. There are 14 residues in the CDR3. Per the germline V gene, CDR1 is MDHEN and CDR2 is SYDVKM. CDR3: CASSSRAGSTEAFF. The CDR3 nucleotides are TGTGCCAGCAGTTCCAGGGCTGGGTCCACTGAAGCTTTCTTT.

Comments on this clone: Within the sample, other DNA sequences also encode this same CDR3. This chain connects TRBV5-1 to TRBJ2-3, with 12 bases identical to TRBD2. Germline assignment: CDR1 SGHRS and CDR2 YFSETQ. With 4 bases clipped from V and 0 bases from J, the junction kept 6 bases outside the gene matches. There are 17 residues in the CDR3. As DNA, the CDR3 is TGCGCCAGCAGCCCCGGACTAGCGGGGACTAGCACAGATACGCAGTATTTT. The encoded protein is CASSPGLAGTSTDTQYF.

J is TRBJ2-1 and V is TRBV7-9; either TRBD1 or TRBD2 may fit D (6 bases each). With 7 bases removed from V and 3 bases from J, the gap between germline ends came to 22 bases. The V gene's germline CDR1 is SEHNR and CDR2 FQNEAQ (reference sequence). This CDR3 is built from 17 residues. CDR3 bases: TGTGCCAGCACCAATCTTAGGGGGGCATCGAGCTACAATGAGCAGTTCTTC. It codes for CASTNLRGASSYNEQFF.

This clone was observed a few times. This chain uses TRBV7-3 with TRBJ2-3; perhaps D is TRBD1 or TRBD2 (6 bases each). The CDR3 consists of 14 residues. CDR1 is SGHTA and CDR2 is FQGTGA in the germline V gene. V was cut by 4 bases and J by 3 bases, with 11 bases left in between. The CDR3 protein is CASSSVGGTDTQYF. The CDR3 DNA sequence: TGTGCCAGCAGCTCCGTAGGGGGGACAGATACGCAGTATTTT. Supplemented by reference TRBV7-3 and TRBJ2-3, the full variable domain reads GAGVSQTPSNKVTEKGKYVELRCDPISGHTALYWYRQSLGQGPEFLIYFQGTGAADDSGLPNDRFFAVRPEGSVSTLKIQRTERGDSAVYLCASSSVGGTDTQYFGPGTRLTVL.

This clone has just one count. Compared with germline, one end of the junction differs, possibly owing to a read error. DNA of the CDR3: TGCGCCAGCAGTTTGGACAGGGGGAATGGAAACACCATATATTTT. Translating gives CASSLDRGNGNTIYF. V and J are TRBV5-1 and TRBJ1-3; the match to TRBD1 covers 10 bases. The CDR3 has 15 amino acids. CDR1 SGHRS and CDR2 YFSETQ come from the germline V gene.

This clone was found once. This chain links TRBV9 with TRBJ2-1; 7 positions match TRBD2. The V gene's germline CDR1 is SGDLS and CDR2 YYNGEE. CDR3 length equals 14 residues. Trimming at V came to 0 bases and at J to 12 bases, leaving 9 bases not matched to a gene. The CDR3 sequence is CASSVVASGNRQFF. The CDR3 nucleotides read TGTGCCAGCAGCGTAGTGGCTAGCGGAAACAGGCAGTTCTTC.

The DNA of the CDR3 is TGTGCCAGCAGCCCTAACCTTATCTACGAGCAGTACTTC. Encoded protein: CASSPNLIYEQYF. V and J are TRBV9 and TRBJ2-7; D is undetermined. The CDR3 has 13 amino acids. Germline V lookup: CDR1 SGDLS, CDR2 YYNGEE. Trimming took off 4 bases at V and 3 bases at J, with 11 bases between the two ends.

The V gene is TRBV19, the J gene TRBJ2-3; D is uncertain. The germline CDR1 and CDR2 sequences are LNHDA and SQIVND (reference sequence). V lost 2 bases to trimming and J lost 5 bases, with 8 bases between them. The CDR3 sequence is 13 residues long. The CDR3 DNA reads as TGTGCCAGTAGTATAACAGAAGAAGATACGCAGTATTTT. Its protein product is CASSITEEDTQYF.

The DNA for the CDR3 is TGTGCCAGCAGCAGACTCCCGGGACAGAAAAACATTCAGTACTTC. This translates into CASSRLPGQKNIQYF. This chain links TRBV21-1 with TRBJ2-4; TRBD1 is the table's D call, not checked against the DNA. TRBV21-1 is given as a pseudogene. This CDR3 has 15 residues.

J is TRBJ2-5 and V is TRBV10-3, with D possibly being TRBD1 or TRBD2 (5 bases each). Germline V gene lookup returns CDR1 ENHRY and CDR2 SYGVKD. The V gene lost 0 bases and the J gene lost 5 bases, with 13 bases spanning the gap. The length of the CDR3 is 15 residues. The CDR3 region has the DNA TGTGCCATCAGTGAGTCGAGGGGCAATTCGGAGACCCAGTACTTC. It specifies CAISESRGNSETQYF.